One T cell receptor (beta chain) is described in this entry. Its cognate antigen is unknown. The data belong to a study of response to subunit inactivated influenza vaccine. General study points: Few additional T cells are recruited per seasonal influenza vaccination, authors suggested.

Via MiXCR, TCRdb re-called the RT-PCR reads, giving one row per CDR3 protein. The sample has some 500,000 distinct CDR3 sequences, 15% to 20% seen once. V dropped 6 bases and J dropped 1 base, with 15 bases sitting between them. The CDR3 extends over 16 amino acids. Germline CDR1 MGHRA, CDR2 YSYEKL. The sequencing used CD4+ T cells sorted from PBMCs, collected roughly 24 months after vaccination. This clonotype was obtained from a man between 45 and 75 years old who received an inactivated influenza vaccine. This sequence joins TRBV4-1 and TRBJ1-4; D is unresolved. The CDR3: CASRGFGSITNEKLFF. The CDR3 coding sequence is TGCGCCAGCAGGGGCTTTGGGTCGATAACTAATGAAAAACTGTTTTTT.